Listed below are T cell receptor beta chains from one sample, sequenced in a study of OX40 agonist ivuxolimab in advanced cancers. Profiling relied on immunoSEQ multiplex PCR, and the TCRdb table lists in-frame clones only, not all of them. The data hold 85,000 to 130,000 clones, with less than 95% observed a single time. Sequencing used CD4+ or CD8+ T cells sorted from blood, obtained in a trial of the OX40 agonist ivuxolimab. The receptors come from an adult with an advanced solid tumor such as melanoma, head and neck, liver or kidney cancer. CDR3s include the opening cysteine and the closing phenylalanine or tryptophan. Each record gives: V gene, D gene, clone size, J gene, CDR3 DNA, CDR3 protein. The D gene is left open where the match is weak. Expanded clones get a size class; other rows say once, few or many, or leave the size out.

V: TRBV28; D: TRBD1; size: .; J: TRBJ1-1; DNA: TGTGCCAGCAGTGGGGGGACAGTTGGGAACACTGAAGCTTTCTTT; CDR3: CASSGGTVGNTEAFF
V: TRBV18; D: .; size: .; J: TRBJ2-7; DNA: TGTGCCAGCTCACCACCTAGCAGGATCTACGAGCAGTACTTC; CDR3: CASSPPSRIYEQYF
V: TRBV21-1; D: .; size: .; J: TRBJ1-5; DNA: TGTGCCAGCAGCAAACTGGCGGGACTTAGCAATCAGCCCCAGCATTTT; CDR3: CASSKLAGLSNQPQHF
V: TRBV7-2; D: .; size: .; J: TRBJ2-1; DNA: TGTGCCAGCAGCTCCGCTTGGGGGGCCTCCAATGAGCAGTTCTTC; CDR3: CASSSAWGASNEQFF
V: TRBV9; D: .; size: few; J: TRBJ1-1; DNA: TGTGCCAGCAGCGTAATCGCCGAGAACACTGAAGCTTTCTTT; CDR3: CASSVIAENTEAFF
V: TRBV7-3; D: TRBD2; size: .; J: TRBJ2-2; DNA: TGTGCCAGCAGCTCAGGACTAGCGGGAAAGACCGGGGAGCTGTTTTTT; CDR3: CASSSGLAGKTGELFF
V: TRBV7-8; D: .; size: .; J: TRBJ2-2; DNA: TGTGCCAGCACCTTTATAGAGGGGCAGTTGAACACCGGGGAGCTGTTTTTT; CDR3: CASTFIEGQLNTGELFF
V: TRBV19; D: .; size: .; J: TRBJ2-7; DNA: TGTGCCAGTAGTAACCCCAGAAACGCTCCCTACGAGCAGTACTTC; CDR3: CASSNPRNAPYEQYF
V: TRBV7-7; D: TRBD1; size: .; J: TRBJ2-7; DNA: TGTGCCAGCACCTCGGACAGGGCTAGCTACGAGCAGTACTTC; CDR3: CASTSDRASYEQYF
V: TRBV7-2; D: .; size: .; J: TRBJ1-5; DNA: TGTGCCAGCAGCCTTACCCAGGACACTGAAAGGCATTTT; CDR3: CASSLTQDTERHF
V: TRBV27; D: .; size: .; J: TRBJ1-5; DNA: TGTGCCAGCAGTTTATACCATAGCAATCAGCCCCAGCATTTT; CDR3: CASSLYHSNQPQHF
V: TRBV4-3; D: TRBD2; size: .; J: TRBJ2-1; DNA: TGCGCCAGCAGCCCAAGACTAGCGGGAGGGCCTAAGCAGTTCTTC; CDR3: CASSPRLAGGPKQFF
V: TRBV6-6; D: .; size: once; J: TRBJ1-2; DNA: TGTGCCAGCAGTTACGATGGTACCTATGGCTACACCTTC; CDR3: CASSYDGTYGYTF
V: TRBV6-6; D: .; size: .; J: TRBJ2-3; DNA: TGTGCCAGCAGTATACAAGGGGACTTGCGAGATACGCAGTATTTT; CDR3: CASSIQGDLRDTQYF
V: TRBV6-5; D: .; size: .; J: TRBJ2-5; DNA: TGTGCCAGCAGCCCCCGGAGGGGGCTTCAAGAGACCCAGTACTTC; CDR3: CASSPRRGLQETQYF
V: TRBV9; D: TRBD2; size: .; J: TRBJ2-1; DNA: TGTGCCAGCAGCGTGAGCGGGAGCCATTACAATGAGCAGTTCTTC; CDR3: CASSVSGSHYNEQFF
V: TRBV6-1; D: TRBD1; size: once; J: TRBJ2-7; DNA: TGTGCCAGCAGTGAATACCCGACAGGGGCCTCCTCCTACGAGCAGTACTTC; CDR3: CASSEYPTGASSYEQYF
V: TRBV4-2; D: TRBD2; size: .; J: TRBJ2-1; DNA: TGTGCCAGCAGCCAAGATTTAAGCGGGATCCTCAATGAGCAGTTCTTC; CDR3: CASSQDLSGILNEQFF
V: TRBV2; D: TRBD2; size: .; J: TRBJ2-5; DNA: TGTGCCAGCAGTGGGACTAGAGGGGAGACCCAGTACTTC; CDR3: CASSGTRGETQYF
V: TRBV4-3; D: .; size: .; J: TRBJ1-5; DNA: TGCGCCAGCAGCCTAGACAGACAAACTTTCAATCAGCCCCAGCATTTT; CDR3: CASSLDRQTFNQPQHF